Ten or more counts support the clone carrying this T cell receptor beta chain. As yet, its antigen is unknown. The gene names given are mouse names. The read halts 4 residues ahead of the CDR3 end, with the missing end drawn from the germline J gene. The sample originates from a study of CD8+ T cells in alopecia areata. Study conclusions and caveats: Shared TCR sequences were less clear between patients than in mice, possibly partly from HLA diversity. Lesional scalp, especially alopecia totalis/universalis, showed higher clonality than normal scalp.

The CDR3 is made up of 16 amino acids. With 3 bases clipped from V and 0 bases from J, the junction kept 9 bases outside the gene matches. Germline lookup yields CDR1 NNHDY and CDR2 SYVADS. TCR sequencing used cDNA made by reverse transcription of extracted RNA. TCRdb's table, derived via immunoSEQ multiplex PCR, lists solely in-frame clones and lacks some. Altogether over 100,000 clones were found in the sample, and no singletons occur. The chain couples TRBV13-3 to TRBJ2-7, with 7 bases lining up with TRBD2. The sequence was obtained from a C3H/HeJ mouse with alopecia areata. The MHC haplotype of this mouse line is H2-k. Sequencing used lesional skin. This CDR3 is CASSGGELGISYEQYF. The part of the CDR3 DNA that was read is TGTGCCAGCAGTGGAGGAGAACTGGGGATCTCCTAT.